One and the same sample provided the 20 T cell receptor beta chains below, sequenced in a study of OX40 agonist ivuxolimab in advanced cancers. Libraries were prepared by immunoSEQ multiplex PCR; TCRdb keeps only in-frame clonotypes and omits some of them. The sample yields 72,000 or so clones, over 70% seen once. The specimen comprised CD4+ or CD8+ T cells sorted from blood, sampled in a trial of the OX40 agonist ivuxolimab. Receptor source: an adult with an advanced solid tumor such as melanoma, head and neck, liver or kidney cancer.

The chain combines TRBV27 with TRBJ1-2; maybe TRBD1 (5 bases). Germline CDR1 MNHEY, CDR2 SMNVEV (reference sequence). This CDR3 has 13 amino acids. Trimming stripped 6 bases from V and 5 bases from J, with 13 bases between. The CDR3 bases are TGTGCCAGCAGATTACGGGACGGATATGGCTACACCTTC. Translated, it gives CASRLRDGYGYTF.

The chain links TRBV14 to TRBJ1-3, with unresolved D. Germline V gene lookup returns CDR1 SGHDN and CDR2 FVKESK. Trimming cost V 3 bases and J 2 bases, with 8 bases left between them. The CDR3 is 14 amino acids. Written as DNA, the CDR3 is TGTGCCAGCAGCCAGCTTACCCCTGGAAACACCATATATTTT. It codes for CASSQLTPGNTIYF.

CDR3 in amino acids: CASSLDDTHTDTQYF. The DNA of the CDR3 is TGTGCCAGCAGCTTAGATGATACTCACACAGATACGCAGTATTTT. The rearrangement joins TRBV7-2 to TRBJ2-3, with D hard to call. Germline V lookup: CDR1 SGHTA, CDR2 FQGNSA. The CDR3 covers 15 residues. Trimming removed 1 base from V and 2 bases from J, with 10 bases in between.

The V gene is TRBV9, the J gene TRBJ1-2; 7 bases are shared with TRBD1. This CDR3 comprises 14 residues. Germline CDR1 and CDR2: SGDLS and YYNGEE. Unmatched junction bases numbered 5, after V lost 2 bases and J lost 4 bases. For the CDR3, the DNA is TGTGCCAGCAGCGTCCAGGGACAGCCCTATGGCTACACCTTC. Protein sequence: CASSVQGQPYGYTF.

This clone was recorded a few times. V usage is TRBV10-3 and J usage is TRBJ2-2; D remains ambiguous. V was trimmed by 4 bases and J by 3 bases, leaving 12 bases between them. Germline CDR1 reads ENHRY; CDR2 reads SYGVKD. The CDR3 is 15 amino acids. CDR3 DNA: TGTGCCATCAGTGCGGACCGGACGTACACCGGGGAGCTGTTTTTT. Its protein product is CAISADRTYTGELFF.

V is TRBV7-9 and J is TRBJ2-7; D may be TRBD1 or TRBD2 (7 bases each). This CDR3 is built from 16 residues. Germline V gene lookup returns CDR1 SEHNR and CDR2 FQNEAQ (reference sequence). With 1 base removed from V and 2 bases from J, the gap between germline ends came to 15 bases. The DNA for the CDR3 is TGTGCCAGCAGCTTAGGCGGGGGACAGCCAGCCTACGAGCAGTACTTC. This codes for CASSLGGGQPAYEQYF.

The chain couples TRBV5-6 to TRBJ2-1, with TRBD1 matching over 8 bases. This CDR3 is built from 15 residues. The V and J ends lost 3 bases and 1 base, in that order; junction bases with no gene match: 3. Germline CDR1 is SGHDT and CDR2 is YYEEEE. CDR3 protein: CASSSWTGSYNEQFF. The CDR3 DNA reads TGTGCCAGCAGCTCCTGGACAGGGTCCTACAATGAGCAGTTCTTC.

The rearrangement joins TRBV13 to TRBJ2-1; 9 positions agree with TRBD2. Germline V gene sequence: CDR1 PRHDT, CDR2 FYEKMQ (reference sequence). The CDR3 spans 16 residues. V lost 5 bases, J lost 9 bases, and 14 bases stayed unmatched. The CDR3 sequence: CASSLRTSGGLGEQFF. DNA for the CDR3: TGTGCCAGCAGCCTGAGGACGAGCGGGGGGCTGGGTGAGCAGTTCTTC. The variable domain in full, completed from reference TRBV13 and TRBJ2-1, reads AAGVIQSPRHLIKEKRETATLKCYPIPRHDTVYWYQQGPGQDPQFLISFYEKMQSDKGSIPDRFSAQQFSDYHSELNMSSLELGDSALYFCASSLRTSGGLGEQFFGPGTRLTVL.

The V and J genes are TRBV18 and TRBJ1-5; D remains ambiguous. Germline values: CDR1 KGHSH, CDR2 LQKENI. V was shortened by 3 bases and J by 0 bases, with 12 bases between the two germline ends. The CDR3 has 16 amino acids. CDR3 residues: CASSPSSLYSNQPQHF. DNA of the CDR3: TGTGCCAGCTCACCCTCTTCCTTATATAGCAATCAGCCCCAGCATTTT.

This rearrangement joins TRBV7-9 to TRBJ1-5, with no clear D. V was shortened by 3 bases and J by 7 bases, with 7 bases between the two germline ends. The germline gives CDR1 SEHNR, CDR2 FQNEAQ (reference sequence). This CDR3 spans 12 amino acids. CDR3 coding DNA: TGTGCCAGCAGCTTCAGTGGACAGCCCCAGCATTTT. Amino acids: CASSFSGQPQHF. The entire variable domain, with the rest obtained from reference TRBV7-9 and TRBJ1-5, is as follows: DTGVSQNPRHKITKRGQNVTFRCDPISEHNRLYWYRQTLGQGPEFLTYFQNEAQLEKSRLLSDRFSAERPKGSFSTLEIQRTEQGDSAMYLCASSFSGQPQHFGDGTRLSIL.

This chain joins TRBV4-1 and TRBJ2-7, with D maybe TRBD2 (6 bases). V lost 0 bases and J 3 bases, leaving 15 bases between the germline ends. CDR3 length: 16 amino acids. From germline, CDR1 is MGHRA and CDR2 YSYEKL. DNA for the CDR3: TGCGCCAGCAGCCAAGAGGGACGAGGAGGGTACTACGAGCAGTACTTC. This sequence encodes CASSQEGRGGYYEQYF.

This rearrangement joins TRBV7-2 to TRBJ1-2; D call uncertain. The CDR3 length is 14 residues. The ends were cut back, 6 bases at V and 8 bases at J, with 19 bases in the middle. Germline V gene data show CDR1 as SGHTA and CDR2 as FQGNSA. CDR3 nucleotide sequence: TGTGCCAGCAGATCCGGGTCCCTAGATTGGGGCTACACCTTC. This translates into CASRSGSLDWGYTF.

The rearrangement links TRBV19 to TRBJ1-5, with 7 bases fitting TRBD1. J gave up 7 bases and V 3 bases, and 3 bases lay outside the gene matches. The CDR3 has 13 residues. CDR1 is LNHDA, CDR2 SQIVND, per germline (reference sequence). Here the CDR3 reads CASSITGDQPQHF. CDR3 bases: TGTGCCAGTAGTATTACAGGGGACCAGCCCCAGCATTTT.

Only one count was recorded for this clone. V gene TRBV5-1 combines with J gene TRBJ1-3; D gene unclear. The CDR3 contains 14 residues. Germline V lookup: CDR1 SGHRS, CDR2 YFSETQ. Trimming removed 6 bases at V and 0 bases at J, with 10 bases between. The CDR3 coding sequence is TGCGCCAGCATGGAAGGCAGCTCTGGAAACACCATATATTTT. Translated: CASMEGSSGNTIYF.

The chain couples TRBV2 to TRBJ1-1; D uncertain. The CDR3 contains 11 residues. Germline assignment: CDR1 SNHLY and CDR2 FYNNEI. V lost 8 bases and J lost 5, with 9 bases in between. CDR3 sequence reads: CASGYFTEAFF. In DNA, the CDR3 is TGTGCCAGCGGTTACTTTACTGAAGCTTTCTTT. Together with reference TRBV2 and TRBJ1-1, the CDR3 gives the full variable domain: EPEVTQTPSHQVTQMGQEVILRCVPISNHLYFYWYRQILGQKVEFLVSFYNNEISEKSEIFDDQFSVERPDGSNFTLKIRSTKLEDSAMYFCASGYFTEAFFGQGTRLTVV.

The chain carries TRBV18 and TRBJ2-6; 7 bases are a match to TRBD2. V lost 3 bases and J lost 1; bases outside the gene matches: 18. CDR1 is KGHSH, CDR2 LQKENI, per germline. The CDR3 spans 21 residues. The CDR3 nucleotides read TGTGCCAGCTCACCGGGAGGGGCGTCGACTAGTGGAAATTCTGGGGCCAACGTCCTGACTTTC. It is translated as CASSPGGASTSGNSGANVLTF. Complete variable domain (other parts from reference TRBV18 and TRBJ2-6): NAGVMQNPRHLVRRRGQEARLRCSPMKGHSHVYWYRQLPEEGLKFMVYLQKENIIDESGMPKERFSAEFPKEGPSILRIQQVVRGDSAAYFCASSPGGASTSGNSGANVLTFGAGSRLTVL.

Here the CDR3 DNA reads TGTGCCAGCAGCCAAGAGGTGACAGGGGGCACTGAAGCTTTCTTT. This codes for CASSQEVTGGTEAFF. The genes are TRBV4-2 and TRBJ1-1; TRBD1 aligns across 9 bases. Per germline, CDR1 LGHNA and CDR2 YNFKEQ. Trimming removed 0 bases from V and 4 bases from J; junction bases left unmatched: 3. The length of the CDR3 is 15 residues.

This chain uses TRBV4-1 with TRBJ1-6; 8 positions agree with TRBD1. CDR1 is MGHRA, CDR2 YSYEKL, per germline. The CDR3 length is 16 residues. V shed 1 base and J 8 bases; nucleotides not matched to a gene: 7. The CDR3 bases are TGCGCCAGCAGCCAAGTCGGACAGGGCATTTATTCACCCCTCCACTTT. This sequence encodes CASSQVGQGIYSPLHF.

This clone was recorded a few times. The J gene is TRBJ2-5, the V gene TRBV6-5; TRBD2 is a possible D gene (7 bases). Between the trimmed V and J ends, which lost 0 bases and 6 bases, there was a span of 14 bases. This CDR3 has 15 amino acids. Germline values: CDR1 MNHEY, CDR2 SVGAGI. CDR3: CASSYSSGGLKTQYF. The CDR3 DNA reads TGTGCCAGCAGTTACTCGTCGGGGGGCTTAAAGACCCAGTACTTC.

This chain links TRBV7-9 with TRBJ2-3, with D unclear. The CDR3 totals 14 residues. The ends were cut back, 8 bases at V and 0 bases at J, with 12 bases in the middle. In germline, CDR1 is SEHNR, CDR2 FQNEAQ (reference sequence). CDR3 amino acids: CASVGLSSTDTQYF. The DNA of the CDR3 is TGTGCCAGCGTAGGGCTTTCGAGCACAGATACGCAGTATTTT. The variable domain in full, completed from reference TRBV7-9 and TRBJ2-3, reads DTGVSQNPRHKITKRGQNVTFRCDPISEHNRLYWYRQTLGQGPEFLTYFQNEAQLEKSRLLSDRFSAERPKGSFSTLEIQRTEQGDSAMYLCASVGLSSTDTQYFGPGTRLTVL.